This TCR beta chain was profiled in a study of T cells in Graves' hyperthyroidism and ophthalmopathy. Study-level findings and limits: Ophthalmopathy was told apart from stable hyperthyroidism by a 13 V-J model.

Remarks on this clonotype: Its target is not known.

Patients with uncontrolled infections, other autoimmune diseases, pregnancy or lactation were excluded. Clinical symptoms, serum thyroxine and TRAb, thyroid ultrasound and orbital computed tomography were used for the diagnoses. From RNA transcripts, TCR beta CDR3 regions were amplified. The TCR CDR3 was amplified in a first-round RT-PCR using the HTBI primer set. Using its own MiXCR run on the multiplex PCR reads, TCRdb lists one record per CDR3 protein. The profile covers around 620,000 distinct CDR3 sequences, with about 43% appearing a single time and around 19% taken by the ten largest. The source of this sequence is an adult woman with Graves' disease, either hyperthyroidism or ophthalmopathy (not recorded which). Sequenced input: peripheral blood or thyroid tissue (not recorded which).

CDR3 DNA sequence: TGTGCCATCAGCGCTACAGGGGCTTCGAATGGCTACACCTTC. Its protein is CAISATGASNGYTF. The chain carries TRBV10-3 and TRBJ1-2, with 7 bases aligning to TRBD1. J was trimmed by 6 bases and V by 6 bases; bases with no gene match: 10. The CDR3 sequence is 14 residues long. Per germline, CDR1 ENHRY and CDR2 SYGVKD.